This TCR beta chain was recovered during a study of T cell repertoires in cytomegalovirus infection. Overall study: Matching HLA type, along with CMV infection, was indicated by public TCR beta signatures. Study conclusions and caveats: Using cumulative public TCR beta family frequency, the authors identified those who carried CMV together with the relevant HLA. HLA-C-restricted TCR beta clonotypes specific for CMV led the ex vivo response.

Only a few counts were recorded for this clonotype. The antigen remains unidentified. TCRdb reprocessed the reads via MiXCR and lists one record per CDR3 protein. The top ten clones hold about 28% of a sample with under 200,000 distinct CDR3 sequences, approximately 28% of them seen once. Sequences were obtained from PBMCs. This receptor was taken from a human donor in good health (CMV status not recorded). Some clones in this sample may be carry-over from other donors' samples.

The CDR3 sequence: CASSELGPNTEAFF. The CDR3 nucleotides read TGTGCCAGCAGTGAGCTTGGGCCGAACACTGAAGCTTTCTTT. The chain carries TRBV7-3 and TRBJ1-1; no firm D call. This CDR3 has 14 amino acids. The V gene lost 6 bases and the J gene lost 1 base, with 12 bases spanning the gap. CDR1 is SGHTA, CDR2 FQGTGA, per germline.